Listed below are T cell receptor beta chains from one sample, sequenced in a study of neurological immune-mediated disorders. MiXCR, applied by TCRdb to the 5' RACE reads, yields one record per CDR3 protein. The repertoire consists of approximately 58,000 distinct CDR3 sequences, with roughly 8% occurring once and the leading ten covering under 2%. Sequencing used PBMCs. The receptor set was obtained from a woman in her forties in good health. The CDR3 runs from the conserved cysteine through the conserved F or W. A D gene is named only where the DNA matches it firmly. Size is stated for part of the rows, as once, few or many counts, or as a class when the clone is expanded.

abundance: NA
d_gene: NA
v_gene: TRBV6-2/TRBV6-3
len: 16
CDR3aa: CASSREAGTLSYEQYF

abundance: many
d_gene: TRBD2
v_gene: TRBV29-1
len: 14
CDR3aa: CSVARTSGRDTQYF

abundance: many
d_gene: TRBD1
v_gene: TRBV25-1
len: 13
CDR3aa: CASSHLTGDGYTF

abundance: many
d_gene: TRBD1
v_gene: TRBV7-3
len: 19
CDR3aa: CASSLAGRGPELAKNIQYF

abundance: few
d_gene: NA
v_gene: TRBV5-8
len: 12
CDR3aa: CASSRTPREAFF

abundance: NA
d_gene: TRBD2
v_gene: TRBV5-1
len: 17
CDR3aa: CASSFHVAGDVDSEQFF

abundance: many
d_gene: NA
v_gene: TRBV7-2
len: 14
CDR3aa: CASSREQIDNEQFF

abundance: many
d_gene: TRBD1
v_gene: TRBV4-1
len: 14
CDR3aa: CASSQDRVKQPQHF

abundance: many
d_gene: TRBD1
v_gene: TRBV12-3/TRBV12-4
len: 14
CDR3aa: CASRRGTGVSGYTF

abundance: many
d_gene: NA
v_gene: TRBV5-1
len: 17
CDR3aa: CASSPSGLARSLNEQFF

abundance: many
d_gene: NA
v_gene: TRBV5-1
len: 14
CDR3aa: CASSYDLPDYGYTF

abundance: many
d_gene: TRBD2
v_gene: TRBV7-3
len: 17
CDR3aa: CASSLTAGTTSSYEQYF

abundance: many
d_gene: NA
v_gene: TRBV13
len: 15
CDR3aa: CASSLAVSSGNTIYF

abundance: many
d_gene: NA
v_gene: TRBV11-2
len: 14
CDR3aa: CASSALQGNQPQHF

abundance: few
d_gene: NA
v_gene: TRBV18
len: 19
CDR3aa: CASSPLVVFAERRTGELFF

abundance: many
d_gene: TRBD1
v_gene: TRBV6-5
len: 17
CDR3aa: CASSRGPPGQGPDTQYF

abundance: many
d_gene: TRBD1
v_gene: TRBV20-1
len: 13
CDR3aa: CSATGQSTYEQYF

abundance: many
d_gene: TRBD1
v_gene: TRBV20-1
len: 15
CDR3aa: CSAPFTGEAKNIQYF

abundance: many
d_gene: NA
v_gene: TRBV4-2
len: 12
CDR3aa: CASSQNRDEQYF

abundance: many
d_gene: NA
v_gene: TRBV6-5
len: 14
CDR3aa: CASSSTGAHYGYTF

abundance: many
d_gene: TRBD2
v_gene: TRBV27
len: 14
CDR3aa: CASSLAGVWDTQYF

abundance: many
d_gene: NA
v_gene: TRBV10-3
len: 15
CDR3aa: CAISESTAGDNEQFF

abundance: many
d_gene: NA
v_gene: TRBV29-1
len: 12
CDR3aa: CSVAGGSGELFF

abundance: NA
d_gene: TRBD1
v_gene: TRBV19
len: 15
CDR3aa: CASSIPWTGGFGAFF

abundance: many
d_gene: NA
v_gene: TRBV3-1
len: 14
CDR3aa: CASSPEGGHIEQYF

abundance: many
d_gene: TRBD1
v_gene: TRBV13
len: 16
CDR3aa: CASSLLPGQGNTEAFF

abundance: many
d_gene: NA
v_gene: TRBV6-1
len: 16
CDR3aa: CASSPGGSSGANVLTF

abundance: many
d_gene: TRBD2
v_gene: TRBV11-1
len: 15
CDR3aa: CASSPTSGGYNEQFF

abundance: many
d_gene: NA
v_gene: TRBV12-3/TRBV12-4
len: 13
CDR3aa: CASSLRQNEKLFF

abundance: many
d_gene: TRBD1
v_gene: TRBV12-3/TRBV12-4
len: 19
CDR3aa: CASSRTLSGQGYSNQPQHF

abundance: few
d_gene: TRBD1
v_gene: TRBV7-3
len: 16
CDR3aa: CASSIPRDRERDEQYF

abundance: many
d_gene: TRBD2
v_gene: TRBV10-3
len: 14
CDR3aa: CAISEMRGQETQYF

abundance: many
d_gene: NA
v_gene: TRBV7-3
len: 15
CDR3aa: CASSLLGHHTDTQYF

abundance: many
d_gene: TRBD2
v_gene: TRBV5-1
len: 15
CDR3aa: CASSYTAGGADTQYF

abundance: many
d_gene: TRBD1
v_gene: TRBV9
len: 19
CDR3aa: CASSVAPGTGVALGETQYF

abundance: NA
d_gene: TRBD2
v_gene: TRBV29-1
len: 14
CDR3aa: CSAPAGSRTDTQYF

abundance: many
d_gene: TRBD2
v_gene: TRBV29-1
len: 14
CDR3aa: CSVAAGGPGDTQYF

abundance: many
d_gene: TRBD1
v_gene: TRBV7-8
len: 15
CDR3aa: CASSSTPTGGSEQFF

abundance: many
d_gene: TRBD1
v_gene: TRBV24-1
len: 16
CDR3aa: CATSDSRQGAWDTQYF

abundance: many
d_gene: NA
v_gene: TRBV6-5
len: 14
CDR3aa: CASSYGPENTEAFF

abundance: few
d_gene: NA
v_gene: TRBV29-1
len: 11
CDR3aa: CSVILNTEAFF

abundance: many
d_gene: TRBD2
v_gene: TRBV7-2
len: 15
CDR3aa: CASSLVAGLTDTQYF

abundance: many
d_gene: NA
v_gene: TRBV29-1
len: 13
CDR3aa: CSVENRVTDTQYF

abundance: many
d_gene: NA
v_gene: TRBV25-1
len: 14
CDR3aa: CASSERGAVYEQYF

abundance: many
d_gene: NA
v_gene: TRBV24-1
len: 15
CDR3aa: CATSDSREGVTEAFF

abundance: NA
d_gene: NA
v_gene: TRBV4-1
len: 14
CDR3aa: CASSQGRHLYEQYF

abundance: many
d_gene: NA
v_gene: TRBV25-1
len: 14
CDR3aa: CASSEIPYNSPLHF

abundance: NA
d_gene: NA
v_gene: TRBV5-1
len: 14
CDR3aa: CASSPFGVNTEAFF

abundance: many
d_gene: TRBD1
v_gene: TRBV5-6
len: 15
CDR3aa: CASSWGTGVGQPQHF

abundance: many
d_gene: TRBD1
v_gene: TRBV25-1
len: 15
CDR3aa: CASSEWQGADNEQFF

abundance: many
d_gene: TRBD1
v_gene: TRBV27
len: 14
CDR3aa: CASSFGTDNYEQYF

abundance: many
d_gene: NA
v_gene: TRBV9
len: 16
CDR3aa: CASSHSTVAATGELFF

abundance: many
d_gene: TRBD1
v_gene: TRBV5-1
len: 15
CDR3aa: CASSGAGQYNSPLHF